This record concerns one T cell receptor beta chain sequence. The target antigen is unknown. The germline V gene has CDR1 SNHLY and CDR2 FYNNEI. This CDR3 region has 11 residues. Repertoires were generated with immunoSEQ multiplex PCR, while TCRdb's copy carries only in-frame clones and drops some. The sample contains 50,000 to 70,000 clones, around 85% of which appear only once. These data belong to a study of OX40 agonist ivuxolimab in advanced cancers. Study-wide results and limits: There were, on average, more expanded clones in CD8+ T cells than in CD4+.

This clonotype was sampled from an adult with an advanced solid tumor such as melanoma, head and neck, liver or kidney cancer. This sample comprised CD4+ or CD8+ T cells sorted from blood, obtained in a trial of the OX40 agonist ivuxolimab. This chain connects TRBV2 to TRBJ2-5; perhaps TRBD2 as D (6 bases). The J call may be mistaken, given a closer DNA end match to TRBJ2-7. In DNA, the CDR3 is TGTGCCAGCACCGGGGGTTACGAGCAGTACTTC. Amino acids: CASTGGYEQYF.